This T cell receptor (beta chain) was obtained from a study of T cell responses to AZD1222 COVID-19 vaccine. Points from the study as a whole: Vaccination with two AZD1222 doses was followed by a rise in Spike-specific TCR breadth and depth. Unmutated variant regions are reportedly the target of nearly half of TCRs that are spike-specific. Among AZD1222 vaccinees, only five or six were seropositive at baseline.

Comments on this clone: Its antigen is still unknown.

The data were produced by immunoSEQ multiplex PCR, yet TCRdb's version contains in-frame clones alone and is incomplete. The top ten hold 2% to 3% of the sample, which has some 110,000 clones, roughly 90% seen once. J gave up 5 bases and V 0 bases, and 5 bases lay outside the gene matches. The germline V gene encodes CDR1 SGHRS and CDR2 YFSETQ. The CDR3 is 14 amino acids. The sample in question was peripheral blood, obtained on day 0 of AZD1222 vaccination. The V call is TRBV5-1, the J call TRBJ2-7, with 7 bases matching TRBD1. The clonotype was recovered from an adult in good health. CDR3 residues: CASSLGQGTDEQYF. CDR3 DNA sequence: TGCGCCAGCAGCTTGGGACAGGGTACCGACGAGCAGTACTTC.